Listed here are 23 T cell receptor beta chains from one sample, sequenced in a study of cytomegalovirus exposure and HLA in healthy donors. PCR primers comprised 60 Vbeta and 13 Jbeta primers. The data were produced by immunoSEQ multiplex PCR, yet TCRdb's version contains in-frame clones alone and is incomplete. This sample has more than 150,000 clones, with approximately 83% found just once. The sequenced sample consisted of PBMCs. These receptors all come from a man aged 18 to 35 in good health and CMV-seropositive.

The chain is built from TRBV13 and TRBJ2-7, with D possibly matching TRBD1 (6 bases). Germline CDR1 and CDR2: PRHDT and FYEKMQ (reference sequence). Trimming shortened V by 4 bases and J by 4 bases, and 14 bases separated the two germline ends. This CDR3 is 14 amino acids long. CDR3 sequence reads: CASSSGQILYEQYF. CDR3 in DNA: TGTGCCAGCAGCTCCGGACAGATTCTTTACGAGCAGTACTTC.

The chain links TRBV6-5 to TRBJ2-3, with D uncertain. The V gene lost 0 bases and the J gene lost 0 bases, with 7 bases spanning the gap. The CDR3 extends over 15 amino acids. Germline CDR1 reads MNHEY; CDR2 reads SVGAGI. CDR3 sequence: CASSYSSSSTDTQYF. The DNA of the CDR3 is TGTGCCAGCAGTTACTCATCGTCTAGCACAGATACGCAGTATTTT.

This clone appeared once. This sequence joins TRBV7-9 and TRBJ1-4, with D maybe TRBD1 (6 bases). V lost 1 base to trimming and J lost 5 bases, with 14 bases between them. CDR1 and CDR2 (germline): SEHNR, FQNEAQ (reference sequence). This CDR3 is 16 amino acids long. The CDR3 sequence: CASSLGTAGLNEKLFF. CDR3 DNA sequence: TGTGCCAGCAGCTTAGGGACAGCGGGGCTGAATGAAAAACTGTTTTTT.

The chain recombines TRBV7-6 with TRBJ2-3; a possible D gene is TRBD2 (7 bases). Trimming removed 1 base from V and 3 bases from J, with 11 bases in between. This CDR3 contains 15 residues. Germline CDR1 reads SGHVS; CDR2 reads FNYEAQ. This chain's CDR3 is CASSLGGGETDTQYF. The DNA for the CDR3 is TGTGCCAGCAGCTTAGGCGGGGGCGAGACAGATACGCAGTATTTT.

This chain links TRBV27 with TRBJ2-7, with D perhaps matching TRBD1 (6 bases). This CDR3 contains 16 residues. The germline V and J ends were trimmed by 4 bases and 2 bases, with 18 bases remaining between them. The germline V gene encodes CDR1 MNHEY and CDR2 SMNVEV (reference sequence). The CDR3 sequence: CASSSTSTGFTYEQYF. CDR3 bases: TGTGCCAGCAGTTCCACCTCAACAGGGTTCACCTACGAGCAGTACTTC.

This CDR3 reads CASSIGQGVDTQYF. The CDR3 DNA is TGTGCCAGTAGTATAGGCCAGGGGGTGGATACGCAGTATTTT. The chain has TRBV19 and TRBJ2-3, with 7 nucleotides matching TRBD1. J was trimmed by 6 bases and V by 1 base; bases with no gene match: 4. The CDR3 runs 14 residues. Germline assignment: CDR1 LNHDA and CDR2 SQIVND (reference sequence).

This sequence joins TRBV5-1 and TRBJ2-1, with D hard to call. This CDR3 is 15 amino acids long. V was clipped by 4 bases and J by 1 base, with 12 bases between them. CDR1 and CDR2 from the germline V gene are SGHRS and YFSETQ. The DNA for the CDR3 is TGCGCCAGCAGCGCGGCTTCGGTTTCCTACAATGAGCAGTTCTTC. It encodes CASSAASVSYNEQFF.

V gene TRBV5-1 combines with J gene TRBJ2-3; D is possibly TRBD1 (5 bases). Trimming took off 2 bases at V and 2 bases at J, with 12 bases between the two ends. Germline loops: CDR1 SGHRS, CDR2 YFSETQ. CDR3 length equals 15 residues. This CDR3 reads CASSFSDTFTDTQYF. The CDR3 region has the DNA TGCGCCAGCAGCTTTTCGGACACCTTCACAGATACGCAGTATTTT. Full variable domain (missing parts from reference TRBV5-1 and TRBJ2-3): KAGVTQTPRYLIKTRGQQVTLSCSPISGHRSVSWYQQTPGQGLQFLFEYFSETQRNKGNFPGRFSGRQFSNSRSEMNVSTLELGDSALYLCASSFSDTFTDTQYFGPGTRLTVL.

This clone appeared a few times. The rearrangement joins TRBV27 to TRBJ1-1, with D possibly TRBD1 on 6 matching bases. The CDR3 is 12 residues long. The germline gives CDR1 MNHEY, CDR2 SMNVEV (reference sequence). V was trimmed by 6 bases and J by 6 bases, leaving 11 bases between them. The CDR3 DNA reads as TGTGCCAGCAGACAGGGTTGGGCTGAAGCTTTCTTT. This gives the protein CASRQGWAEAFF.

In this sample, this clone turned up a few times. V usage is TRBV5-4 and J usage is TRBJ1-4; D is unresolved. Germline values: CDR1 SGHNT, CDR2 YYREEE (reference sequence). CDR3 length equals 11 residues. Trimming took off 4 bases at V and 13 bases at J, with 11 bases between the two ends. The DNA for the CDR3 is TGTGCCAGCAGCACGGGAGGCGTACTGTTTTTT. Residues: CASSTGGVLFF.

J is TRBJ2-1 and V is TRBV7-3; D perhaps matches TRBD1 (5 bases). The CDR3 covers 17 residues. Germline-derived CDR1 and CDR2 are SGHTA and FQGTGA. The V end lost 5 bases, the J end lost 6 bases, and 23 bases lay between the germline ends. The CDR3, as DNA: TGTGCCAGCAGCCCAGGCAGGGTGGGCTCCCTGGTCAATGAGCAGTTCTTC. Translating gives CASSPGRVGSLVNEQFF.

The sample holds a few counts of this clone. The chain links TRBV5-1 to TRBJ1-4; 10 nucleotides match TRBD1. The CDR3 spans 15 residues. Looked up from germline, CDR1 is SGHRS and CDR2 is YFSETQ. Trimming took 4 bases from V and 8 from J; bases not matched to a gene: 8. The CDR3 loop is CASSLSGTGEEKLFF. CDR3 in DNA: TGCGCCAGCAGCCTCTCCGGGACAGGGGAAGAAAAACTGTTTTTT.

V usage is TRBV6-5 and J usage is TRBJ1-1; perhaps TRBD1 as D (5 bases). V dropped 2 bases and J dropped 0 bases, with 10 bases sitting between them. Germline assignment: CDR1 MNHEY and CDR2 SVGAGI. The CDR3 consists of 15 residues. This CDR3 reads CASSYGGAMNTEAFF. For the CDR3, the DNA is TGTGCCAGCAGTTACGGAGGGGCTATGAACACTGAAGCTTTCTTT.

The chain carries TRBV5-1 and TRBJ2-1, with D possibly being TRBD2 (6 bases). Germline CDR1 reads SGHRS; CDR2 reads YFSETQ. V lost 4 bases and J 2 bases, leaving 13 bases between the germline ends. The CDR3 length is 15 residues. For the CDR3, the DNA is TGCGCCAGCAGCCGGGGGAGGACGACCTACAATGAGCAGTTCTTC. Translated, it gives CASSRGRTTYNEQFF.

Here the CDR3 reads CASSPTGLFSYEQYF. The CDR3 coding sequence is TGTGCCAGCAGCCCGACAGGGCTATTCTCCTACGAGCAGTACTTC. This chain joins TRBV9 and TRBJ2-7; 7 bases align to TRBD1. The trim removed 4 bases at V and 0 bases at J, leaving 7 bases unmatched. The CDR3 is 15 residues long. Germline CDR1 SGDLS, CDR2 YYNGEE.

The rearrangement uses TRBV6-5 and TRBJ1-3; no clear D gene. This CDR3 comprises 16 residues. V was trimmed by 4 bases and J by 2 bases, leaving 15 bases between them. Germline CDR1 and CDR2: MNHEY and SVGAGI. The CDR3 DNA reads as TGTGCCAGCAGTTCCATTGAACTACGACCTGGAAACACCATATATTTT. Translation: CASSSIELRPGNTIYF.

This clone was seen a single time. V and J are TRBV9 and TRBJ2-5; 14 positions match TRBD2. The CDR3 contains 15 residues. CDR1 and CDR2 (germline): SGDLS, YYNGEE. Trimming removed 2 bases from V and 5 bases from J; junction bases left unmatched: 2. CDR3 protein: CASSVGTSGGETQYF. DNA for the CDR3: TGTGCCAGCAGCGTGGGGACTAGCGGGGGTGAGACCCAGTACTTC.

The genes are TRBV30 and TRBJ1-1, with 7 bases matching TRBD1. Germline CDR1 and CDR2: GTSNPN and SVGIG (reference sequence). V lost 4 bases and J lost 3; bases outside the gene matches: 2. The CDR3 covers 12 residues. The CDR3 DNA reads as TGTGCCTGGACGGGACAGTACACTGAAGCTTTCTTT. Its translation: CAWTGQYTEAFF.

This chain connects TRBV5-4 to TRBJ1-4, with TRBD1 identical over 7 bases. V trimming: 4 bases; J trimming: 6 bases; junction bases outside the gene matches: 12. CDR1 is SGHNT and CDR2 is YYREEE in the germline V gene (reference sequence). The length of the CDR3 is 16 residues. Written as DNA, the CDR3 is TGTGCCAGCAGCCAGGGGGTCTTTCAACGACATGAAAAACTGTTTTTT. Its protein is CASSQGVFQRHEKLFF.

J is TRBJ2-1 and V is TRBV4-3; unclear D gene. The germline gives CDR1 LGHNA, CDR2 YSLEER. V was cut by 0 bases and J by 5 bases, with 11 bases left in between. CDR3 length: 15 residues. The DNA of the CDR3 is TGCGCCAGCAGCCAAGATGGCAGGAAAAACAATGAGCAGTTCTTC. Translation gives CASSQDGRKNNEQFF.

This sequence joins TRBV18 and TRBJ1-2, with D perhaps TRBD1 (5 bases). This CDR3 is built from 13 residues. V was pared by 3 bases and J by 3 bases, with 8 bases between. Per germline, CDR1 KGHSH and CDR2 LQKENI. CDR3 DNA: TGTGCCAGCTCACCCCGGGGGGACTATGGCTACACCTTC. Translation: CASSPRGDYGYTF.

CDR3 loop: CASQYTGELFF. CDR3 DNA: TGCGCCAGCCAGTACACCGGGGAGCTGTTTTTT. The chain uses TRBV5-1 and TRBJ2-2, with no clear D. Trimming shortened V by 7 bases and J by 3 bases, and 4 bases separated the two germline ends. This CDR3 has 11 amino acids. The V gene's germline CDR1 is SGHRS and CDR2 YFSETQ.

V usage is TRBV6-1 and J usage is TRBJ2-1, with 10 bases lining up with TRBD2. The CDR3 covers 16 residues. V shed 4 bases, J shed 7 bases, and the junction held 10 bases outside the gene matches. Germline lookup yields CDR1 MNHNS and CDR2 SASEGT. The CDR3 here is CASSGSSGGARNEQFF. CDR3 nucleotides: TGTGCCAGCAGTGGATCGAGCGGGGGGGCCCGAAATGAGCAGTTCTTC.